This TCR beta chain was identified in a study of response to subunit inactivated influenza vaccine (dated by TCRdb to 2017 to 2018). General notes on the study: The study used deep quantitative T cell receptor repertoire profiling to track responses to a trivalent subunit inactivated influenza vaccine.

Results the study describes overall, beyond this receptor: The authors suggested that each seasonal influenza vaccination may recruit only a limited number of new T cells.

V loses 10 bases, J loses 3 bases, and the germline ends lie 18 bases apart. The germline V gene yields ENHRY for CDR1 and SYGVKD for CDR2. The CDR3 goes from the cysteine to the phenylalanine over 14 residues. The CDR3 DNA has 42 bases and is translated from base 1. As for this clonotype: It has no known antigen specificity. There are no base qualities to consult, and no much larger clone falls within one base.

Receptors were amplified or captured by RT-PCR. TCRdb lists the instrument as Illumina HiSeq 2500. TCRdb trimmed public reads at Q25 via fastp, called clones via MiXCR and kept in-frame beta chains. Each CDR3 protein gets just one entry, which takes the most common genes and DNA from the rows behind it. The sample table shows hundreds of thousands of distinct CDR3 sequences, and approximately 10% are seen once. The ten largest clones add up to 11% of the sample. These data were also filed under a second study, of T cells expressing NK-cell markers. The second investigation adds: TCR beta cDNA libraries were made by 5'RACE template switching that added a universal primer site and unique molecular identifiers. TCR beta-chain repertoires were profiled in sorted CD3+CD56+NKG2C+, CD3+CD56+NKG2C- and CD3+CD56-NKG2C+ T-cell subsets from about 8 donors. Among the eight sequenced donors, only one was HCMV-seronegative, while the other seven were HCMV-seropositive. In several experiments an anti-gammadeltaTCR antibody was added to restrict sorting to alphabetaTCR-expressing T cells. In roughly 6 donors, the dominant CD3+CD56+NKG2C+ clonotypes ranked among the top 10 CD8+ clonotypes, making up roughly 1.0-7.0% of CD8+ T cells. Those dominant clonotypes were again the most abundant among CD3+CD56-NKG2C+ cells in a handful of donors, at roughly 28.3-65%. Whether the expanded NKG2C-expressing T cell clones were specific for HCMV antigens remained unclear. Randomly selected healthy volunteers, three men and five women, were used as the eight sequenced donors. A commercial ELISA kit detecting HCMV-specific IgG in serum was used to determine HCMV serostatus. Peripheral blood mononuclear cells were isolated from blood by Ficoll density gradient centrifugation. Bulk peripheral blood T-cell repertoires were additionally sequenced from unsorted PBMC for roughly six donors. Priming for cDNA synthesis came from the TCR beta constant segment, and two successive PCR amplification steps followed. The libraries were sequenced on Illumina HiSeq 2000/2500, MiSeq or NextSeq, producing 2 x 150 bp reads. Reads were demultiplexed and grouped by UMI with MIGEC, and clonotypes were assembled and quantified with MiTCR. Only TCR cDNA sequences supported by at least two reads were kept to exclude erroneous sequences. The tcR package was used for downstream repertoire analysis, and clonotypes were matched between fractions using CDR3 nucleotide sequence together with V segment. VDJmatch was used to annotate antigen specificity against VDJdb, with one amino acid substitution in CDR3 permitted.

The sequence is built from TRBV10-3 and TRBJ2-5; the D gene cannot be resolved reliably. Source: PBMCs from blood, taken on the day of vaccination. The clonotype was recovered from a man aged 50-59 years who received an inactivated influenza vaccine. Donor details come from another sample of the same person, matched by shared clones. The CDR3 reads as follows: CATQHSQVEETQYF. The sequenced DNA is TGTGCCACTCAACATTCCCAGGTGGAAGAGACCCAGTACTTC.